The 26 T cell receptor beta chains below come from one sample, sequenced in a study of OX40 agonist ivuxolimab in advanced cancers. This table comes from immunoSEQ multiplex PCR, and its TCRdb copy is limited to in-frame clones, with some not included. The sample holds approximately 54,000 clones, 85% to 95% seen once. The input for sequencing was CD4+ or CD8+ T cells sorted from blood, taken in a trial of the OX40 agonist ivuxolimab. These receptors were collected from an adult with an advanced solid tumor such as melanoma, head and neck, liver or kidney cancer.

V usage is TRBV7-9 and J usage is TRBJ2-3; unclear D gene. Germline loops: CDR1 SEHNR, CDR2 FQNEAQ (reference sequence). V was cut by 3 bases and J by 0 bases, with 10 bases left in between. This CDR3 region has 15 residues. The CDR3 DNA follows: TGTGCCAGCAGCTTCGCGGAGCGTAGCACAGATACGCAGTATTTT. Amino acid sequence: CASSFAERSTDTQYF.

This clone was observed once. V is TRBV7-6 and J is TRBJ2-7; 11 nucleotides match TRBD2. The ends lost 5 bases at V and 2 bases at J; junction bases unmatched: 2. The germline gives CDR1 SGHVS, CDR2 FNYEAQ. This CDR3 has 14 residues. The CDR3: CASSPLAGAYEQYF. The CDR3 bases are TGTGCCAGCAGCCCACTAGCGGGGGCCTACGAGCAGTACTTC. The full variable domain, completed using reference TRBV7-6 and TRBJ2-7, is GAGVSQSPRYKVTKRGQDVALRCDPISGHVSLYWYRQALGQGPEFLTYFNYEAQQDKSGLPNDRFSAERPEGSISTLTIQRTEQRDSAMYRCASSPLAGAYEQYFGPGTRLTVT.

The chain combines TRBV29-1 with TRBJ2-3, with D possibly matching TRBD2 (7 bases). V lost 3 bases and J 0 bases, leaving 19 bases between the germline ends. This CDR3 is built from 17 residues. The germline V gene has CDR1 SQVTM and CDR2 ANQGSEA. This chain's CDR3 is CSVEGSVGGGSTDTQYF. The CDR3 coding sequence is TGCAGCGTTGAGGGGTCTGTGGGAGGGGGGAGCACAGATACGCAGTATTTT.

The chain uses TRBV29-1 and TRBJ2-7; the match to TRBD1 covers 10 bases. The CDR3 sequence is 14 residues long. Germline V lookup: CDR1 SQVTM, CDR2 ANQGSEA. Germline trimming cut 6 bases from V and 7 bases from J; bases unmatched to any gene: 12. CDR3 DNA: TGCAGCGTCATAACCGGGACAGGGGCAGGAGAGCAGTACTTC. Its protein product is CSVITGTGAGEQYF.

The chain carries TRBV7-3 and TRBJ2-1; 8 nucleotides match TRBD1. Unmatched junction bases numbered 6, after V lost 5 bases and J lost 9 bases. The CDR3 runs to 13 residues. Germline CDR1 SGHTA, CDR2 FQGTGA. In DNA, the CDR3 is TGTGCCAGCAGCGCCGGACAGGGCGGTGAGCAGTTCTTC. This sequence encodes CASSAGQGGEQFF.

The chain is built from TRBV5-4 and TRBJ2-5; D gene unclear. The CDR3 runs 13 residues. Germline-derived CDR1 and CDR2 are SGHNT and YYREEE (reference sequence). The ends were cut back, 0 bases at V and 4 bases at J, with 7 bases in the middle. CDR3 region: CASSLATRETQYF. The CDR3 DNA is TGTGCCAGCAGCTTGGCCACCAGAGAGACCCAGTACTTC.

The chain has TRBV27 and TRBJ2-7; a weak D match, TRBD2 (5 bases). The CDR3 is made up of 13 amino acids. V gave up 6 bases and J gave up 0 bases, with 9 bases separating them. CDR1 is MNHEY and CDR2 is SMNVEV in the germline V gene (reference sequence). CDR3 nucleotide sequence: TGTGCCAGCAGCAGCGGCTACTCCTACGAGCAGTACTTC. It yields the protein CASSSGYSYEQYF.

This clone came up once. The rearrangement joins TRBV4-3 to TRBJ1-1; 10 bases are a match to TRBD1. V lost 2 bases to trimming and J lost 5 bases; unmatched junction nucleotides: 5. CDR1 and CDR2 (germline): LGHNA, YSLEER. CDR3 length equals 15 residues. DNA for the CDR3: TGCGCCAGCAGCCAACTGACAGGGGGCGAGACTGAAGCTTTCTTT. It translates to CASSQLTGGETEAFF.

The chain carries TRBV29-1 and TRBJ2-7; 9 bases map to TRBD2. The CDR3 covers 12 residues. V trimming: 4 bases; J trimming: 3 bases; junction bases outside the gene matches: 1. From germline, CDR1 is SQVTM and CDR2 ANQGSEA. The CDR3 DNA is TGCAGCGTTGTTAGCGGGAGCTACGAGCAGTACTTC. As protein: CSVVSGSYEQYF.

J is TRBJ1-3 and V is TRBV7-9; 10 bases map to TRBD1. The CDR3 contains 15 residues. Germline assignment: CDR1 SEHNR and CDR2 FQNEAQ (reference sequence). V lost 5 bases to trimming and J lost 0 bases; unmatched junction nucleotides: 1. CDR3 nucleotides: TGTGCCAGCAGCAGGGACAGGGGCTCTGGAAACACCATATATTTT. The encoded protein is CASSRDRGSGNTIYF. Full variable domain (remainder filled in from reference TRBV7-9 and TRBJ1-3): DTGVSQNPRHKITKRGQNVTFRCDPISEHNRLYWYRQTLGQGPEFLTYFQNEAQLEKSRLLSDRFSAERPKGSFSTLEIQRTEQGDSAMYLCASSRDRGSGNTIYFGEGSWLTVV.

The chain recombines TRBV9 with TRBJ2-1; TRBD2 matches at 13 bases. The CDR3 length is 17 residues. J lost 4 bases, V lost 2 bases, and 6 bases had no gene match. The germline gives CDR1 SGDLS, CDR2 YYNGEE. In nucleotides, the CDR3 is TGTGCCAGCAGCGTCCGACTAGCGGGAGGTTCTTACAATGAGCAGTTCTTC. Amino acids: CASSVRLAGGSYNEQFF.

The J gene is TRBJ2-1, the V gene TRBV7-9; 7 nucleotides agree with TRBD1. V lost 5 bases and J lost 0; bases outside the gene matches: 7. The CDR3 extends over 16 amino acids. Per the germline V gene, CDR1 is SEHNR and CDR2 is FQNEAQ (reference sequence). The CDR3 reads CASSPRQGSSYNEQFF. Here the CDR3 DNA reads TGTGCCAGCAGCCCCCGACAGGGCAGCTCCTACAATGAGCAGTTCTTC.

This clone was recorded once. The genes are TRBV9 and TRBJ2-3, with 9 bases that match TRBD2. Germline V gives CDR1 SGDLS, CDR2 YYNGEE. This CDR3 spans 14 amino acids. With 4 bases clipped from V and 4 bases from J, the junction kept 4 bases outside the gene matches. CDR3: CASSLAGVADTQYF. The CDR3 nucleotides are TGTGCCAGCAGCTTAGCGGGAGTTGCAGATACGCAGTATTTT.

This clone has a single count. This chain uses TRBV9 with TRBJ1-5; D perhaps matches TRBD1 (5 bases). The CDR3 is 15 amino acids. V dropped 0 bases and J dropped 6 bases, with 13 bases sitting between them. Germline V CDR1 and CDR2: SGDLS, YYNGEE. This CDR3 reads CASSVEGSLGQPQHF. CDR3 bases: TGTGCCAGCAGCGTAGAGGGGTCGCTAGGTCAGCCCCAGCATTTT. Supplemented by reference TRBV9 and TRBJ1-5, the full variable domain reads DSGVTQTPKHLITATGQRVTLRCSPRSGDLSVYWYQQSLDQGLQFLIQYYNGEERAKGNILERFSAQQFPDLHSELNLSSLELGDSALYFCASSVEGSLGQPQHFGDGTRLSIL.

This clone showed up just once. This chain links TRBV27 with TRBJ2-5; perhaps TRBD2 as D (5 bases). The J call may be faulty, since TRBJ2-7 better matches the DNA end. This CDR3 comprises 15 residues. Germline values: CDR1 MNHEY, CDR2 SMNVEV (reference sequence). CDR3 amino acids: CASSLIPPEGYEQYF. CDR3 sequence (DNA): TGTGCCAGCAGTCTCATCCCACCTGAGGGATACGAGCAGTACTTC.

The V call is TRBV4-1, the J call TRBJ1-6, with D maybe TRBD1 (6 bases). This CDR3 region has 15 residues. Germline loops: CDR1 MGHRA, CDR2 YSYEKL. With 3 bases removed from V and 9 bases from J, the gap between germline ends came to 15 bases. This chain's CDR3 is CASSQGQGLGSPLHF. DNA for the CDR3: TGCGCCAGCAGCCAGGGCCAGGGGTTGGGTTCACCCCTCCACTTT.

The chain recombines TRBV30 with TRBJ2-7; D uncertain. CDR3 size: 11 residues. V was pared by 5 bases and J by 2 bases, with 7 bases between. Germline CDR1 reads GTSNPN; CDR2 reads SVGIG (reference sequence). CDR3 sequence (DNA): TGTGCCTGGGATACAGCCTACGAGCAGTACTTC. Translation: CAWDTAYEQYF.

The chain couples TRBV4-1 to TRBJ1-4; no clear D. The CDR3 loop spans 14 amino acids. The germline V gene encodes CDR1 MGHRA and CDR2 YSYEKL. V lost 10 bases to trimming and J lost 2 bases, with 14 bases between them. The CDR3 loop reads CATADSGTNEKLFF. Written as DNA, the CDR3 is TGCGCCACCGCAGACTCGGGGACTAATGAAAAACTGTTTTTT.

This sequence joins TRBV6-1 and TRBJ2-3; D not certain. With 6 bases removed from V and 2 bases from J, the gap between germline ends came to 15 bases. CDR1 is MNHNS, CDR2 SASEGT, per germline. The CDR3 consists of 15 residues. CDR3 in DNA: TGTGCCAGCAGGGAATACTTCTCCTACACAGATACGCAGTATTTT. It codes for CASREYFSYTDTQYF.

V gene TRBV9 combines with J gene TRBJ2-7; 13 bases align to TRBD2. The germline CDR1 and CDR2 sequences are SGDLS and YYNGEE. The CDR3 totals 15 residues. The J segment lost 3 bases and the V segment lost 0 bases, leaving 0 bases of the junction unmatched. The CDR3 DNA reads TGTGCCAGCAGCGTAGGGACTAGCGGGGGCTACGAGCAGTACTTC. It specifies CASSVGTSGGYEQYF.

The CDR3 DNA reads as TGTGCCAGCAGTTACTCAGGCTCCGGGGAGCTGTTTTTT. This sequence encodes CASSYSGSGELFF. The chain joins TRBV6-5 to TRBJ2-2; D call uncertain. The CDR3 totals 13 residues. With 0 bases removed from V and 6 bases from J, the gap between germline ends came to 5 bases. Germline loops: CDR1 MNHEY, CDR2 SVGAGI.

The chain combines TRBV28 with TRBJ1-5, with unresolved D. The CDR3 extends over 14 amino acids. Germline V gene lookup returns CDR1 MDHEN and CDR2 SYDVKM. Trimming left V 5 bases short and J 0 bases short, with 8 bases between. The CDR3 DNA reads as TGTGCCAGCAGTCCTTATTATAGCAATCAGCCCCAGCATTTT. The encoded protein is CASSPYYSNQPQHF.

The chain carries TRBV27 and TRBJ1-2; D gene uncertain. CDR1 is MNHEY, CDR2 SMNVEV, per germline (reference sequence). V was trimmed by 2 bases and J by 7 bases, leaving 23 bases between them. The CDR3 is 17 residues long. DNA for the CDR3: TGTGCCAGCAGTTTAGTCGCCCCACTAGAGGCCCGGGTTGGCTACACCTTC. Translating gives CASSLVAPLEARVGYTF.

As to this clone: The junction departs from the called germline gene at one end, perhaps through a read error. The chain joins TRBV6-5 to TRBJ2-7, with D hard to call. The CDR3 loop spans 9 amino acids. Germline V lookup: CDR1 MNHEY, CDR2 SVGAGI. The CDR3 spells CASPTLQGF. The CDR3 nucleotides read TGTGCCAGCCCCACCTTACAAGGGTTC.

The chain joins TRBV11-2 to TRBJ2-3, with 7 bases that match TRBD2. V lost 6 bases, J lost 2 bases, and 5 bases stayed unmatched. The germline V gene encodes CDR1 SGHAT and CDR2 FQNNGV. The CDR3 runs to 14 residues. The CDR3 reads CASRESGITDTQYF. The CDR3 DNA follows: TGTGCCAGCAGGGAGAGCGGGATCACAGATACGCAGTATTTT.

V and J are TRBV5-5 and TRBJ1-1, with D uncertain. CDR1 and CDR2 (germline): SGHKS, YYEKEE (reference sequence). The CDR3 is made up of 12 amino acids. The V and J ends lost 2 bases and 5 bases respectively, with 7 bases between them. The CDR3 DNA is TGTGCCAGCAGCTTAGAAGGAACTGAAGCTTTCTTT. Amino acids: CASSLEGTEAFF. Full variable domain (rest looked up from reference TRBV5-5 and TRBJ1-1): DAGVTQSPTHLIKTRGQQVTLRCSPISGHKSVSWYQQVLGQGPQFIFQYYEKEERGRGNFPDRFSARQFPNYSSELNVNALLLGDSALYLCASSLEGTEAFFGQGTRLTVV.